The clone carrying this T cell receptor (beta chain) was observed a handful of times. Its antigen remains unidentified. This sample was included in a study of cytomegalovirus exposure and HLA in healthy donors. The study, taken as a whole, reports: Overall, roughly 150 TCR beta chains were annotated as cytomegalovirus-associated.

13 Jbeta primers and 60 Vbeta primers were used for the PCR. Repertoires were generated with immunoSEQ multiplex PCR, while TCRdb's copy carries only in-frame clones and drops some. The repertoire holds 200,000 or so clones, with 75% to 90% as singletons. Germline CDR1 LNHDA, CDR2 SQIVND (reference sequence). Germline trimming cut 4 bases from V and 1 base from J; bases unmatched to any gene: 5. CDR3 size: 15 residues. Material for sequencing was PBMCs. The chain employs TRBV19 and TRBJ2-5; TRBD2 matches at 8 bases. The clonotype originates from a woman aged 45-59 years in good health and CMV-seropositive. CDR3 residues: CASSRLAGVQETQYF. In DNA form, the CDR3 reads TGTGCCAGTAGTAGGCTAGCGGGCGTCCAAGAGACCCAGTACTTC.